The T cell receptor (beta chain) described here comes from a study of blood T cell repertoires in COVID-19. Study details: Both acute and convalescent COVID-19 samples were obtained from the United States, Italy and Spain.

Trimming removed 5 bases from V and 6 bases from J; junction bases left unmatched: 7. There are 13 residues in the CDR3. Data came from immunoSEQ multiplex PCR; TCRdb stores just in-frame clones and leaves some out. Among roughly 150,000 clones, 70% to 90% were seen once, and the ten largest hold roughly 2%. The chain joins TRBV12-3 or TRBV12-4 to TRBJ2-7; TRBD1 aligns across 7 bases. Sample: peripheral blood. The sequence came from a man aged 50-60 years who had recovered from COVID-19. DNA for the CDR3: TGTGCCAGCAGTCTATACGGACAGGTCGAGCAGTACTTC. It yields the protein CASSLYGQVEQYF.